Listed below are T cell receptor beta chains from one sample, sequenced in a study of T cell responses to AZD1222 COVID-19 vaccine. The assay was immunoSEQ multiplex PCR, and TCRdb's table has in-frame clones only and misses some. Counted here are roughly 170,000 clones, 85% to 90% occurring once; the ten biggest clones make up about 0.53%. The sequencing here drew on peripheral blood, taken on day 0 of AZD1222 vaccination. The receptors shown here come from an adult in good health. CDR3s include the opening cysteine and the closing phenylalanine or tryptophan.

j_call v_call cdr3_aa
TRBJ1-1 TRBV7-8 CASSSSGGTEAFF
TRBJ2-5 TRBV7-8 CASSTSIGTEQETQYF
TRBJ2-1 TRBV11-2 CASRGYYNEQFF
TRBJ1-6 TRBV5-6 CASSLSNSPLHF
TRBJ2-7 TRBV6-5 CASSPVGGGQYF
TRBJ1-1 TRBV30 CAWSEGTGGSAFF
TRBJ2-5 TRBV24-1 CATRGTGQQETQYF
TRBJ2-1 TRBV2 CASRSAGLAGPNEQFF
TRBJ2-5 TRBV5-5 CASSLGTGVETQYF
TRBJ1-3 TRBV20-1 CSASSPLLSKRSGNTIYF
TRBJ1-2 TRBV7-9 CASSSGTGEGYTF
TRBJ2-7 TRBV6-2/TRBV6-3 CASSFFGQGAYEQYF
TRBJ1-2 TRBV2 CASSEGQYYGYTF
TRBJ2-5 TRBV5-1 CASAREQETQYF
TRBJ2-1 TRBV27 CASRGDFGTYNEQFF
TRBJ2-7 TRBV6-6 CASNKGGLYEQYF
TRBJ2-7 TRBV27 CASSFGQYYEQYF
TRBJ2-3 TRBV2 CASSSRLAGSTDTQYF
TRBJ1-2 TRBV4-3 CASSQALQGGGANYGYTF
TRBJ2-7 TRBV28 CASRSTGQGTYEQYF
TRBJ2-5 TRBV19 CASRRDGEETQYF
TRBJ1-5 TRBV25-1 CASSPVGGNQPQHF
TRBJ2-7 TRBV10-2 CASSVTYFPGLAGGEQYF
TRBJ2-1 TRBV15 CATSREGLAVYNEQFF
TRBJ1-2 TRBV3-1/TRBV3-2 CASSQDRTAPLYGYTF